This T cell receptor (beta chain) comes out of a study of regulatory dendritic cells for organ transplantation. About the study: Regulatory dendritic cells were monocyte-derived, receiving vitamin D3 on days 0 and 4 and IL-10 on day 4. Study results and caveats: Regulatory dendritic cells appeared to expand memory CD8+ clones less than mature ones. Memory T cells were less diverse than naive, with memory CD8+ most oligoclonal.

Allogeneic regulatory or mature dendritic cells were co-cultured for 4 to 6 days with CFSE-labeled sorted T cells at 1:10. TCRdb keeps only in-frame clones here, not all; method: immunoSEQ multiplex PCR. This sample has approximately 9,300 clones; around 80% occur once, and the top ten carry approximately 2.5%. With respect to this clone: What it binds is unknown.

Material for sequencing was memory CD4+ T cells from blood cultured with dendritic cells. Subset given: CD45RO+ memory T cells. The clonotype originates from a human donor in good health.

The CDR3 is CASSIRGLSGANVLTF. CDR3 coding DNA: TGTGCCAGTAGTATAAGGGGGCTGAGCGGGGCCAACGTCCTGACTTTC. V gene TRBV19 combines with J gene TRBJ2-6; 7 bases align to TRBD1. The CDR3 runs to 16 residues. Trimming took 2 bases from V and 4 from J; bases not matched to a gene: 5. Germline lookup yields CDR1 LNHDA and CDR2 SQIVND (reference sequence).